These T cell receptor beta chains were read from a single sample in a study of T-cell reconstitution after alpha-beta-depleted transplantation in children. TCRdb reanalysed the PCR reads using MiXCR and keeps one entry per CDR3 protein. This table has a few hundred thousand distinct CDR3 sequences, roughly 25% appearing once. The sequencing here drew on PBMCs, mostly from graft donor cells, taken 180 days after TCRalphabeta/CD19-depleted stem cell transplant. Receptors originate from a male patient aged 10 to 17 who had a stem cell transplant for acute lymphoblastic leukemia, so the T cells may come from the graft donor. Both conserved end residues are part of each CDR3. The order of the fields is D gene, V gene, clone size, J gene, CDR3 protein, CDR3 DNA. D genes are given only for firm matches. Expanded clones are given a class, and other clones once, few, many or no size at all.

D: NA; V: TRBV12-5; size: NA; J: TRBJ2-7; CDR3: CASGSWNRDF; DNA: TGTGCTAGTGGCTCATGGAACAGGGACTTC
D: NA; V: TRBV12-3/TRBV12-4; size: NA; J: TRBJ2-2; CDR3: CASSLAGGYPGLFF; DNA: TGTGCCAGCAGTTTAGCGGGAGGATACCCTGGGCTGTTTTTT
D: NA; V: TRBV28; size: many; J: TRBJ1-1; CDR3: CASSLTASWNTEAFF; DNA: TGTGCCAGCAGTTTGACGGCCAGTTGGAACACTGAAGCTTTCTTT
D: TRBD2; V: TRBV20-1; size: once; J: TRBJ2-3; CDR3: CSATHTFSGIGVDTQYF; DNA: TGCAGTGCTACCCACACCTTTAGCGGGATAGGGGTAGATACGCAGTATTTT
D: NA; V: TRBV11-2; size: NA; J: TRBJ2-7; CDR3: CASSLVRKASSTYEQYF; DNA: TGTGCCAGCAGCTTAGTCCGGAAGGCTAGCTCCACCTACGAGCAGTACTTC
D: TRBD1; V: TRBV10-3; size: NA; J: TRBJ2-7; CDR3: CAISGDRGLYEQYF; DNA: TGTGCCATCAGTGGGGACAGGGGGCTGTACGAGCAGTACTTC
D: NA; V: TRBV7-8; size: NA; J: TRBJ2-1; CDR3: CASSGMAGSSYNEQFF; DNA: TGTGCCAGCAGCGGTATGGCGGGAAGTTCCTACAATGAGCAGTTCTTC
D: NA; V: TRBV12-3/TRBV12-4; size: few; J: TRBJ2-7; CDR3: CASSLQGGKYEQYF; DNA: TGTGCCAGCAGTTTACAGGGGGGCAAGTACGAGCAGTACTTC
D: NA; V: TRBV15; size: NA; J: TRBJ1-1; CDR3: CATSRAGTEAFF; DNA: TGTGCCACCAGCAGAGCGGGCACTGAAGCTTTCTTT
D: NA; V: TRBV7-3; size: NA; J: TRBJ1-4; CDR3: CASSLTPDEKLFF; DNA: TGTGCCAGCAGCTTAACGCCAGATGAAAAACTGTTTTTT
D: NA; V: TRBV20-1; size: NA; J: TRBJ1-2; CDR3: CSAPDRVYGYTF; DNA: TGCAGTGCTCCCGACAGAGTCTATGGCTACACCTTC
D: NA; V: TRBV12-3/TRBV12-4; size: NA; J: TRBJ1-1; CDR3: CASRPRTAMNTEAFF; DNA: TGTGCCAGCAGGCCTAGGACAGCGATGAACACTGAAGCTTTCTTT
D: TRBD2; V: TRBV6-1; size: few; J: TRBJ2-1; CDR3: CASIGLAGKGEFF; DNA: TGTGCCAGCATAGGACTAGCGGGAAAAGGAGAGTTCTTC
D: NA; V: TRBV7-9; size: NA; J: TRBJ1-1; CDR3: CASSPTGNTEAFF; DNA: TGTGCCAGCAGCCCGACAGGGAACACTGAAGCTTTCTTT
D: NA; V: TRBV18; size: few; J: TRBJ2-7; CDR3: CASSPLGTEEQYF; DNA: TGTGCCAGCTCACCACTAGGCACAGAAGAGCAGTACTTC
D: NA; V: TRBV15; size: NA; J: TRBJ1-2; CDR3: CATSRDWYRTSFGYTF; DNA: TGTGCCACCAGCAGAGATTGGTACAGGACGTCTTTTGGCTACACCTTC
D: NA; V: TRBV5-1; size: NA; J: TRBJ1-5; CDR3: CASSSTSDGNQPQHF; DNA: TGCGCCAGCAGCTCGACTTCAGACGGCAATCAGCCCCAGCATTTT
D: TRBD2; V: TRBV7-2; size: few; J: TRBJ2-3; CDR3: CASSSKGLAVTDTQYF; DNA: TGTGCCAGCAGCTCGAAGGGACTAGCGGTCACAGATACGCAGTATTTT
D: NA; V: TRBV12-3/TRBV12-4; size: few; J: TRBJ2-1; CDR3: CASSFWQKSYNEQFF; DNA: TGTGCCAGCAGTTTTTGGCAGAAGTCCTACAATGAGCAGTTCTTC
D: TRBD1; V: TRBV4-1; size: NA; J: TRBJ2-3; CDR3: CASSWDRVADTQYF; DNA: TGCGCCAGCAGCTGGGACAGGGTGGCAGATACGCAGTATTTT
D: NA; V: TRBV24-1; size: few; J: TRBJ2-1; CDR3: CATSDSGTGNEQFF; DNA: TGTGCCACCAGTGATTCAGGGACGGGCAATGAGCAGTTCTTC
D: NA; V: TRBV9; size: few; J: TRBJ2-7; CDR3: CASSATGRHGRYEQYF; DNA: TGTGCCAGCAGCGCGACCGGGAGACATGGGCGCTACGAGCAGTACTTC
D: TRBD2; V: TRBV11-1; size: NA; J: TRBJ2-5; CDR3: CASSSRLAGTPRGETQYF; DNA: TGTGCCAGCAGCTCGAGACTAGCGGGAACCCCCCGGGGAGAGACCCAGTACTTC
D: TRBD1; V: TRBV7-3; size: few; J: TRBJ2-2; CDR3: CASSLWAGQGNTGELFF; DNA: TGTGCCAGCAGCTTATGGGCCGGACAGGGGAACACCGGGGAGCTGTTTTTT
D: NA; V: TRBV29-1; size: NA; J: TRBJ2-5; CDR3: CSAQSVSRAGQYF; DNA: TGCAGCGCTCAAAGTGTCTCAAGAGCTGGCCAGTACTTC
D: NA; V: TRBV2; size: NA; J: TRBJ1-5; CDR3: CASSEGQRYQPQHF; DNA: TGTGCCAGCAGTGAGGGGCAGAGGTATCAGCCCCAGCATTTT
D: TRBD2; V: TRBV20-1; size: few; J: TRBJ2-7; CDR3: CSARRAGAVEQYF; DNA: TGCAGTGCTAGGCGAGCGGGAGCGGTCGAGCAGTACTTC
D: NA; V: TRBV13; size: few; J: TRBJ1-1; CDR3: CASSISGEAFF; DNA: TGTGCCAGCAGCATCTCAGGGGAAGCTTTCTTT